This T cell receptor (beta chain) was sequenced during a study of T cell clones after liver transplantation. Overall study: Pre-transplant mixed lymphocyte reactions yielded third-party-reactive TCRbeta sequences as comparators for graft-donor-reactive sequences. Apart from a few HCV-positive recipients, transplants were for non-autoimmune, non-viral reasons. Notes on the study in general: Post-transplant time points were not standardized, so conclusions are preliminary.

Points on this clone: Antigen: not known.

Sequencing was performed with immunoSEQ multiplex PCR; in TCRdb, only in-frame clones are kept and a portion is missing. The sample holds 70,000 to 80,000 clones, roughly 90% seen once. CDR1 is SGHNT, CDR2 YYREEE, per germline (reference sequence). The ends lost 3 bases at V and 4 bases at J; junction bases unmatched: 4. The CDR3 contains 14 residues. The chain carries TRBV5-4 and TRBJ2-1; 7 bases line up with TRBD1. The TCR originated in a human donor who received a liver transplant. The sample in question was CD4+ T cells from blood, obtained before liver transplant. The DNA of the CDR3 is TGTGCCAGCAGCTCCCGGACAGGATACAATGAGCAGTTCTTC. Residues: CASSSRTGYNEQFF.